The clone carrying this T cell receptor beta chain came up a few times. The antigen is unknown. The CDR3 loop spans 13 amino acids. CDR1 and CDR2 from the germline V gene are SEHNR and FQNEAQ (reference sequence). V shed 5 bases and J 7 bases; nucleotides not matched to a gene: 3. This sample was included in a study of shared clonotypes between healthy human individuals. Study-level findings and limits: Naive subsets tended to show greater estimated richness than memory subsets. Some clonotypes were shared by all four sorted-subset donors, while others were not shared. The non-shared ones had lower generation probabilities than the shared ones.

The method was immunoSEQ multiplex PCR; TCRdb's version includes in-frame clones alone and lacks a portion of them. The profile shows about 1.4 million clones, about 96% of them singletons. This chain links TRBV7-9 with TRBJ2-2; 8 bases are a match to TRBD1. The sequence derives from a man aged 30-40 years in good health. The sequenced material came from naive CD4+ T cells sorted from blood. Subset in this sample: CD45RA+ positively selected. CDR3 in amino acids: CASSRQGRGELFF. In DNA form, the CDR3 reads TGTGCCAGCAGCCGACAGGGGCGCGGGGAGCTGTTTTTT.